This T cell receptor beta chain was captured in a study of cytomegalovirus exposure and HLA in healthy donors. Findings of the study overall: For most TCR sequences rarity was the rule, although some public TCRs occurred in many donors.

Primers: 60 Vbeta forward and 13 Jbeta reverse. Assay: immunoSEQ multiplex PCR; the TCRdb copy retains only in-frame clones and omits some. The sample comprises around 130,000 clones, just over 70% of which are singletons, and about 2.4% rests with the top ten. A word on this clone: The target antigen is unknown.

The sequence was obtained from a woman aged 55-69 years in good health and CMV-seropositive. Sequencing was carried out using PBMCs.

CDR3 sequence (DNA): TGTGCCAGCAGCCCCCAACAGGGACAGCAAGAGACCCAGTACTTC. This gives the protein CASSPQQGQQETQYF. The rearrangement joins TRBV7-2 to TRBJ2-5, with 7 bases matching TRBD1. The germline V gene encodes CDR1 SGHTA and CDR2 FQGNSA. This CDR3 has 15 amino acids. Trimming cost V 5 bases and J 2 bases; bases outside gene matches: 8.